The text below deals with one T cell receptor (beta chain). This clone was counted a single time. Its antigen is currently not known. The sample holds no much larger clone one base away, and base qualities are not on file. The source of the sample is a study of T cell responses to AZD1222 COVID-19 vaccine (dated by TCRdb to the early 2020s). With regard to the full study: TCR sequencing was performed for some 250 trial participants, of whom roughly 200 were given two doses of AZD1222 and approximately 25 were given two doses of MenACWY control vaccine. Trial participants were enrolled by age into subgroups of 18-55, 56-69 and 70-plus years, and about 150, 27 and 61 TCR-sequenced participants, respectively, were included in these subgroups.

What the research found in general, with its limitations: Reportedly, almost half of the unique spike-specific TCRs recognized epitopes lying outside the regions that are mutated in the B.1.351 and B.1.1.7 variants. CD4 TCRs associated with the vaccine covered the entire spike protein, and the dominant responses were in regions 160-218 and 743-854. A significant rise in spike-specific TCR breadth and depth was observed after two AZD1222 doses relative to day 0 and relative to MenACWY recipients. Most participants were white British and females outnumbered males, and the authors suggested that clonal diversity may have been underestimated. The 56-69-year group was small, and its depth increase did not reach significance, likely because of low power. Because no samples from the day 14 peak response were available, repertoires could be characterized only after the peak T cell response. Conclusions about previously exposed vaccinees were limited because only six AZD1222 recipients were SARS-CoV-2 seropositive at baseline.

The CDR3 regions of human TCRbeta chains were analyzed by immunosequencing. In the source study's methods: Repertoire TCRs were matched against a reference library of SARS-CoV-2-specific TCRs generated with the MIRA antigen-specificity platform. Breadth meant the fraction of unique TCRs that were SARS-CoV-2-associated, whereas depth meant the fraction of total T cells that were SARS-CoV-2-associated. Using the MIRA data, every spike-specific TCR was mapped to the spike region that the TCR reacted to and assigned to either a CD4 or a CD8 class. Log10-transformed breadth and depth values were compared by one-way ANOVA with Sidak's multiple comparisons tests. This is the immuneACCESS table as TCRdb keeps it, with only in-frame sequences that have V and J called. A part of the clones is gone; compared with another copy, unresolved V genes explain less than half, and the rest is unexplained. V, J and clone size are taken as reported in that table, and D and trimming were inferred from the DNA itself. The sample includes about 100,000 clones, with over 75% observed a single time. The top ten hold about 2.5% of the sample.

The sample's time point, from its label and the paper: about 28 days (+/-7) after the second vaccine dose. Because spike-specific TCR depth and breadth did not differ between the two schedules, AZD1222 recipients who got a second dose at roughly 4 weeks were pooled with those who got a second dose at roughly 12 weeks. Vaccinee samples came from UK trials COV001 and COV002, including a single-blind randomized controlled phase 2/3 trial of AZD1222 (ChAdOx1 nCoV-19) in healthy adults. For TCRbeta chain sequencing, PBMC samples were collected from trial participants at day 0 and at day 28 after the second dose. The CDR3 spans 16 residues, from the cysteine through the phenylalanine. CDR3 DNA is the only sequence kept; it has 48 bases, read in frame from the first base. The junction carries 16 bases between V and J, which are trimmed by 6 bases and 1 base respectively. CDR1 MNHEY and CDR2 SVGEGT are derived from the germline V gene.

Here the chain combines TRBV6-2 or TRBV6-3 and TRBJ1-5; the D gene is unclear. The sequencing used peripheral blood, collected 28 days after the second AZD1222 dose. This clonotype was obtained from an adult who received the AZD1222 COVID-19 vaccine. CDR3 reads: CASSRPLQKSNQPQHF. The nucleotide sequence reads TGTGCCAGCAGCCGGCCTTTACAGAAAAGCAATCAGCCCCAGCATTTT.